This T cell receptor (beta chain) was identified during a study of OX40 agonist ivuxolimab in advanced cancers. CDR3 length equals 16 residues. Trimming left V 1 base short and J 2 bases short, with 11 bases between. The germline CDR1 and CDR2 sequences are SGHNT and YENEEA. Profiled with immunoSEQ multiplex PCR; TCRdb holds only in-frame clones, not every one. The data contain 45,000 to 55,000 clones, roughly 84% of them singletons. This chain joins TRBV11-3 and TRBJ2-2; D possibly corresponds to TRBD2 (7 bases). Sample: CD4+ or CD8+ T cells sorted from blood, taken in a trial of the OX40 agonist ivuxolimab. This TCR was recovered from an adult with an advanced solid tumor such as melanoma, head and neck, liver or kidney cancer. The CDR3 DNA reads TGTGCCAGCAGCTTAGGCGGGGGCGAAAACACCGGGGAGCTGTTTTTT. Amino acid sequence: CASSLGGGENTGELFF. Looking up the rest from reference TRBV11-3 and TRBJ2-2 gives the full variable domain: EAGVVQSPRYKIIEKKQPVAFWCNPISGHNTLYWYLQNLGQGPELLIRYENEEAVDDSQLPKDRFSAERLKGVDSTLKIQPAELGDSAVYLCASSLGGGENTGELFFGEGSRLTVL.